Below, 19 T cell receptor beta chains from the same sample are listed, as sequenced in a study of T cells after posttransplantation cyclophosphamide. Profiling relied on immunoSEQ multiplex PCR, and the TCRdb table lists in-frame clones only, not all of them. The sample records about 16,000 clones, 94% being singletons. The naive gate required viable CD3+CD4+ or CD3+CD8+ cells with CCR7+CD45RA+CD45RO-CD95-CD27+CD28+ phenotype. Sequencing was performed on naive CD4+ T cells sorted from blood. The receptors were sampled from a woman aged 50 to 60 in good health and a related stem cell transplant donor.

Here the CDR3 reads CASARLAGAGTQYF. The CDR3 bases are TGTGCCAGCGCCCGACTAGCCGGGGCGGGTACGCAGTATTTT. The chain recombines TRBV19 with TRBJ2-3, with 7 bases identical to TRBD2. The CDR3 contains 14 residues. J lost 8 bases, V lost 9 bases, and 14 bases had no gene match. Germline V CDR1 and CDR2: LNHDA, SQIVND (reference sequence).

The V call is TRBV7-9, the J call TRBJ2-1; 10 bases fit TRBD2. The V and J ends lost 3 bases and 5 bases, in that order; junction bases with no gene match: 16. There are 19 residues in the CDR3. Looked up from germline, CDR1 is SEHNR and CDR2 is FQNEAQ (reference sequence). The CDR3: CASSFLLAGPPGRHNEQFF. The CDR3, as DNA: TGTGCCAGCAGCTTTTTACTAGCGGGACCCCCCGGTCGTCACAATGAGCAGTTCTTC.

CDR3 nucleotides: TGTGCCAGCACCACAGGGTCTTGGGGCCAAGAGACCCAGTACTTC. It is translated as CASTTGSWGQETQYF. The rearrangement uses TRBV28 and TRBJ2-5; D may be TRBD1 (6 bases). V was shortened by 7 bases and J by 1 base, with 16 bases between the two germline ends. In germline, CDR1 is MDHEN, CDR2 SYDVKM. CDR3 length equals 15 residues.

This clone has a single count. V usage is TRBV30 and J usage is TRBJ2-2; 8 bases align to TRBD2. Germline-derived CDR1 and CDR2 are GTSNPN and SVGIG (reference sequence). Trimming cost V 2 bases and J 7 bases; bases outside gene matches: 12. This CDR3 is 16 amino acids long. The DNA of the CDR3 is TGTGCCTGGAGTCCAACCGGGGGGGGACGAGACGGGGAGCTGTTTTTT. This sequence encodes CAWSPTGGGRDGELFF.

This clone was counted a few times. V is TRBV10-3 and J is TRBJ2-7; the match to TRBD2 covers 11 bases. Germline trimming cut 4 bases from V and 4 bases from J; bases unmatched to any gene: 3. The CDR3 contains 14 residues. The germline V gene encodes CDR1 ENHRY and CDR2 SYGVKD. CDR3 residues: CAISVAGGPYEQYF. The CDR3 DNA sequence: TGTGCCATCAGTGTAGCGGGAGGGCCTTACGAGCAGTACTTC.

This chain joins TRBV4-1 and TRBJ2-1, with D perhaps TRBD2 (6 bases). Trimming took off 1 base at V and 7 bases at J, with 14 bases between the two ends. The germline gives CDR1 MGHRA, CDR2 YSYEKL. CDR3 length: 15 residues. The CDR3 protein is CASSQGIAVYNEQFF. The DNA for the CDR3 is TGCGCCAGCAGCCAAGGGATAGCGGTTTATAATGAGCAGTTCTTC.

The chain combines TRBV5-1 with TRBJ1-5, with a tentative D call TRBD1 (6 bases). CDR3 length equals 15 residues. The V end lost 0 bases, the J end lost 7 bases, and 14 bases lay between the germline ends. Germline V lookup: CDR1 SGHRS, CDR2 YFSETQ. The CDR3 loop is CASSLEAGVGQPQHF. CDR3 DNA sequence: TGCGCCAGCAGCTTGGAAGCAGGGGTCGGACAGCCCCAGCATTTT.

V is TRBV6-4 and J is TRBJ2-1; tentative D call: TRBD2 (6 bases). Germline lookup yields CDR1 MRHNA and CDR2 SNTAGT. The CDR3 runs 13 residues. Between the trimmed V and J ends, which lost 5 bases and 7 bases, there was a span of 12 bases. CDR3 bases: TGTGCCAGCAGTCGGGAGCGGTCGAATGAGCAGTTCTTC. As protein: CASSRERSNEQFF.

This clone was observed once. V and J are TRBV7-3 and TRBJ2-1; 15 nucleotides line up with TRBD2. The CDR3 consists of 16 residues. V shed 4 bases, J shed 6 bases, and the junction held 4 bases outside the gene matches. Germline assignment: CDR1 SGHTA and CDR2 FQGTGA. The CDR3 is CASSWTSGRVGNEQFF. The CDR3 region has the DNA TGTGCCAGCAGCTGGACTAGCGGGAGGGTCGGCAATGAGCAGTTCTTC.

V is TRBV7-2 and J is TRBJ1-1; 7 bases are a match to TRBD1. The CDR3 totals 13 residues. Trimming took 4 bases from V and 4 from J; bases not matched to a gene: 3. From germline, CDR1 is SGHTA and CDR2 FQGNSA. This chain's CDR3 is CASSCQGGTEAFF. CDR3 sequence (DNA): TGTGCCAGCAGCTGCCAGGGGGGCACTGAAGCTTTCTTT.

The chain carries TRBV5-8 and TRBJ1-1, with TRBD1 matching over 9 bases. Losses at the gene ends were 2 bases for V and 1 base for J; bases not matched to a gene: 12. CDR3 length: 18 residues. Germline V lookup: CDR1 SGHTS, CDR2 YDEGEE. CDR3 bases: TGTGCCAGCAGCTTAGTGGACAGGGGAGTTTTGGGGAACACTGAAGCTTTCTTT. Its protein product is CASSLVDRGVLGNTEAFF.

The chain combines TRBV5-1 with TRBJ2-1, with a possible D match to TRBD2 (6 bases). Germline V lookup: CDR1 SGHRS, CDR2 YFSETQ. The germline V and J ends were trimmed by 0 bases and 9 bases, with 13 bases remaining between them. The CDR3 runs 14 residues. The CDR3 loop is CASSLEGRYGEQFF. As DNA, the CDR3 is TGCGCCAGCAGCTTGGAAGGGAGGTACGGTGAGCAGTTCTTC. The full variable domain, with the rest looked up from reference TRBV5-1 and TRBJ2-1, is KAGVTQTPRYLIKTRGQQVTLSCSPISGHRSVSWYQQTPGQGLQFLFEYFSETQRNKGNFPGRFSGRQFSNSRSEMNVSTLELGDSALYLCASSLEGRYGEQFFGPGTRLTVL.

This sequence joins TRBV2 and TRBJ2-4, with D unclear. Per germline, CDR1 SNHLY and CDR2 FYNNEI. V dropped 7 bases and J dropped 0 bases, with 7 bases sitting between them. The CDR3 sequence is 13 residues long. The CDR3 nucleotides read TGTGCCAGCAATCCATTAGCCAAAAACATTCAGTACTTC. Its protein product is CASNPLAKNIQYF.

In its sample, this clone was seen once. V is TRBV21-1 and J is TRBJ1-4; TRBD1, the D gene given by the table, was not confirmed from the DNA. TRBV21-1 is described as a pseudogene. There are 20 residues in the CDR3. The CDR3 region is CASSTLSLRTGWRFNEKLFF. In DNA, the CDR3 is TGTGCCAGCAGCACATTATCCCTTAGGACAGGGTGGAGGTTCAACGAAAAACTGTTTTTT.

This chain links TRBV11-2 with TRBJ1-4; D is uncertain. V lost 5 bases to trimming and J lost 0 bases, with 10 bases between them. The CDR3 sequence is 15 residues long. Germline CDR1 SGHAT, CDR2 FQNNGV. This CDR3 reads CASSPPLATNEKLFF. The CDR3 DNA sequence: TGTGCCAGCAGCCCCCCTCTCGCAACTAATGAAAAACTGTTTTTT. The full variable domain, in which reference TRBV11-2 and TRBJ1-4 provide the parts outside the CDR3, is EAGVAQSPRYKIIEKRQSVAFWCNPISGHATLYWYQQILGQGPKLLIQFQNNGVVDDSQLPKDRFSAERLKGVDSTLKIQPAKLEDSAVYLCASSPPLATNEKLFFGSGTQLSVL.

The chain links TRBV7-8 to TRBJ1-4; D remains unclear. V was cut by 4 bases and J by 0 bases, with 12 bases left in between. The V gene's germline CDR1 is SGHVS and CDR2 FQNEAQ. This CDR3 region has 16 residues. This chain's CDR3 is CASSSSRVATNEKLFF. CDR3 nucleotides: TGTGCCAGCAGCTCTAGCCGAGTAGCAACTAATGAAAAACTGTTTTTT.

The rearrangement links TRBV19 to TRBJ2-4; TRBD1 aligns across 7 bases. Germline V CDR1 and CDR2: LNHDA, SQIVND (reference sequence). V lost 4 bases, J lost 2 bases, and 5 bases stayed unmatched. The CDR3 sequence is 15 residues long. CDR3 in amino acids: CASSTLTGTKNIQYF. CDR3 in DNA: TGTGCCAGTAGTACCCTGACAGGGACCAAAAACATTCAGTACTTC.

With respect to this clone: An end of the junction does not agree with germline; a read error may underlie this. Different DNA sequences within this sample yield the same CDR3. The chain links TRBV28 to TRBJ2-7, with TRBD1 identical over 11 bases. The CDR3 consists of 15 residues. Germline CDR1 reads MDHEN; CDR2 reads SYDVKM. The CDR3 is CASSPPRTGGHEQYF. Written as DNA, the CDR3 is TGTGCCAGCAGTCCCCCCCGGACAGGGGGCCACGAACAGTACTTC. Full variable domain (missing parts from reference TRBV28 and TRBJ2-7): DVKVTQSSRYLVKRTGEKVFLECVQDMDHENMFWYRQDPGLGLRLIYFSYDVKMKEKGDIPEGYSVSREKKERFSLILESASTNQTSMYLCASSPPRTGGHEQYFGPGTRLTVT.

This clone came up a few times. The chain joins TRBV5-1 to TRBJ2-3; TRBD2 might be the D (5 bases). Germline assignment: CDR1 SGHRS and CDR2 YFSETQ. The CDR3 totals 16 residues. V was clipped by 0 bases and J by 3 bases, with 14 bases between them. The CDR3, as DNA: TGCGCCAGCAGCTTGGGGCTCCGGGAAGGGACAGATACGCAGTATTTT. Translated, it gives CASSLGLREGTDTQYF.